This T cell receptor (beta chain) was sequenced in a study of cytomegalovirus exposure and HLA in healthy donors. Study-wide findings and caveats: Cytomegalovirus status was reportedly diagnosed by the classifier with high sensitivity and specificity.

Germline lookup yields CDR1 SQVTM and CDR2 ANQGSEA. The CDR3 loop spans 19 amino acids. Trimming removed 7 bases from V and 3 bases from J; junction bases left unmatched: 26. Note on this clone: Its antigen remains unidentified.

Separation from the approximately 720-subject first cohort characterized the roughly 130-subject validation cohort, to which the donors belonged. Clones were read by immunoSEQ multiplex PCR, and TCRdb kept only the in-frame ones, dropping some. The sample has some 84,000 clones, more than 75% seen once; the top ten hold around 2.1%. The sequence came from a young man in good health and CMV-seronegative. V usage is TRBV29-1 and J usage is TRBJ2-7; TRBD1 aligns across 8 bases. The material sequenced was PBMCs. CDR3 protein: CSAKIIGGTGGGYGYEQYF. The CDR3, as DNA: TGCAGCGCCAAGATCATCGGCGGGACAGGAGGAGGATATGGCTACGAGCAGTACTTC.